This T cell receptor (beta chain) was identified during a study of blood T cell repertoires in COVID-19. Study-wide background: The study drew acute and convalescent COVID-19 samples from the United States, Italy and Spain. The analysed material was cDNA or gDNA that came from T cells, B-cell-depleted T cells, or PBMCs.

Original data processing: Amplified reference gene primers provided the basis for estimating nucleated cell counts. Profiling relied on immunoSEQ multiplex PCR, and the TCRdb table lists in-frame clones only, not all of them. V and J calls plus clone size are reproduced from that table; the DNA served to infer D and trimming. The table has fewer than 400,000 clones, roughly 89% seen once; the top ten hold 1.5% to 2%. This CDR3 spans 15 amino acids. Germline CDR1 SGHNT, CDR2 YENEEA. Trimming took 2 bases from V and 7 from J; bases not matched to a gene: 3. Patients at the Seattle site were enrolled during active infection and followed longitudinally.

This sequence originates from a woman aged 25 to 45 with COVID-19, enrolled during active disease. The V call is TRBV11-3, the J call TRBJ2-3; TRBD2 agrees at 13 bases. Sequencing was carried out using peripheral blood. The CDR3 protein is CASSLRTSGGNTQYF. CDR3 coding DNA: TGTGCCAGCAGCTTACGGACTAGCGGGGGAAATACGCAGTATTTT. The full variable domain, rest sourced from reference TRBV11-3 and TRBJ2-3, is EAGVVQSPRYKIIEKKQPVAFWCNPISGHNTLYWYLQNLGQGPELLIRYENEEAVDDSQLPKDRFSAERLKGVDSTLKIQPAELGDSAVYLCASSLRTSGGNTQYFGPGTRLTVL.